This paragraph reports one TCR beta chain. Germline V lookup: CDR1 SGHRS, CDR2 YFSETQ. The CDR3 runs to 13 residues. The V and J ends lost 5 bases and 6 bases respectively, with 15 bases between them. The data were obtained in a study of blood T cell repertoires in COVID-19. The table came from immunoSEQ multiplex PCR; TCRdb's copy has only in-frame clones and leaves some out. The table lists 150,000 to 200,000 clones, more than 75% of them singletons. Sequenced input: peripheral blood. The receptor comes from a man aged 35 to 55 with active or convalescent COVID-19. V gene TRBV5-1 combines with J gene TRBJ2-7; TRBD2 is a possible D gene (6 bases). In DNA form, the CDR3 reads TGCGCCAGCAGGGACTATAGTAGCAGCGAGCAGTACTTC. This sequence encodes CASRDYSSSEQYF. The whole variable domain, remainder taken from reference TRBV5-1 and TRBJ2-7, is KAGVTQTPRYLIKTRGQQVTLSCSPISGHRSVSWYQQTPGQGLQFLFEYFSETQRNKGNFPGRFSGRQFSNSRSEMNVSTLELGDSALYLCASRDYSSSEQYFGPGTRLTVT.